The present entry profiles one T cell receptor (beta chain) with its context. Its specificity is not known. The PCR used 60 Vbeta and 13 Jbeta primers. Produced via immunoSEQ multiplex PCR; TCRdb's table is partial and in-frame only. The table lists 85,000 to 95,000 clones, less than 65% of them singletons, with around 6.5% in the top ten. Healthy donors of bone marrow made up the group. The record originates from a study of cytomegalovirus exposure and HLA in healthy donors. Study-wide results and limits: When a later analysis compared HLA-associated TCR beta chains with equally common others, the HLA-associated chains turned out to be more clonally expanded and to have lower generation probabilities. The classifier, whose performance was assessed in both the original and validation cohorts, reportedly diagnosed cytomegalovirus status with high specificity and sensitivity.

The germline gives CDR1 SQVTM, CDR2 ANQGSEA. V shed 6 bases and J shed 7 bases, with 15 bases lying between them. This CDR3 comprises 13 residues. The sequence was collected from a woman in her 30s in good health and CMV-seronegative. V is TRBV29-1 and J is TRBJ1-4, with D perhaps TRBD1 (6 bases). Material: PBMCs. For the CDR3, the DNA is TGCAGCGTGGGGGAGGGGGTGGGTGAAAAACTGTTTTTT. It is translated as CSVGEGVGEKLFF.